The 32 T cell receptor beta chains below all came from one sample that was sequenced in a study of blood T cell repertoires in COVID-19. The table came from immunoSEQ multiplex PCR; TCRdb's copy has only in-frame clones and leaves some out. The data hold 200,000 to 250,000 clones, with 84% observed a single time. Sample: PBMCs or T cells enriched from blood (not recorded which). The receptor set was obtained from a middle-aged woman who had recovered from COVID-19.

The J gene is TRBJ2-1, the V gene TRBV5-1; 8 bases are shared with TRBD1. CDR3 length equals 15 residues. V shed 4 bases, J shed 5 bases, and the junction held 8 bases outside the gene matches. From germline, CDR1 is SGHRS and CDR2 YFSETQ. The CDR3: CASSGGQGTHNEQFF. Here the CDR3 DNA reads TGCGCCAGCAGCGGCGGACAGGGAACTCACAATGAGCAGTTCTTC. Full variable domain (remainder filled in from reference TRBV5-1 and TRBJ2-1): KAGVTQTPRYLIKTRGQQVTLSCSPISGHRSVSWYQQTPGQGLQFLFEYFSETQRNKGNFPGRFSGRQFSNSRSEMNVSTLELGDSALYLCASSGGQGTHNEQFFGPGTRLTVL.

CDR3 sequence: CASSLGQADTQYF. CDR3 nucleotides: TGTGCCAGCAGCCTCGGACAGGCAGATACGCAGTATTTT. V gene TRBV16 combines with J gene TRBJ2-3, with TRBD1 matching 7 bases. Germline V gene sequence: CDR1 KGHSY, CDR2 FQNENV. V dropped 4 bases and J dropped 4; count of bases not matched to a gene: 2. This CDR3 is built from 13 residues. Full variable domain (remainder filled in from reference TRBV16 and TRBJ2-3): GEEVAQTPKHLVRGEGQKAKLYCAPIKGHSYVFWYQQVLKNEFKFLISFQNENVFDETGMPKERFSAKCLPNSPCSLEIQATKLEDSAVYFCASSLGQADTQYFGPGTRLTVL.

This clone occurred once. The V call is TRBV4-2, the J call TRBJ2-2; 10 bases fit TRBD2. Unmatched junction bases numbered 2, after V lost 0 bases and J lost 4 bases. CDR1 is LGHNA and CDR2 is YNFKEQ in the germline V gene. The CDR3 is 16 residues long. CDR3 loop: CASSQELAGATGELFF. The CDR3 bases are TGTGCCAGCAGCCAAGAGCTAGCGGGAGCCACCGGGGAGCTGTTTTTT.

This clone has a handful of counts. The gene calls are TRBV6-9 and TRBJ2-1; 11 nucleotides line up with TRBD1. After removal of 6 bases from V and 4 bases from J, the junction contained 5 bases not matched to a gene. CDR1 is MNHGY and CDR2 is SVAAGI in the germline V gene. This CDR3 has 15 residues. For the CDR3, the DNA is TGTGCCAGCAGCCGAGGACAGGGGGCTTACAATGAGCAGTTCTTC. It codes for CASSRGQGAYNEQFF.

In its sample, this clone was seen a few times. The gene calls are TRBV6-4 and TRBJ2-3; possibly TRBD1 for D (6 bases). This CDR3 is built from 13 residues. The germline V gene has CDR1 MRHNA and CDR2 SNTAGT. V dropped 5 bases and J dropped 3 bases, with 9 bases sitting between them. The CDR3 loop reads CASSRDTTDTQYF. The CDR3 coding sequence is TGTGCCAGCAGTCGGGACACAACAGATACGCAGTATTTT.

This rearrangement joins TRBV2 to TRBJ1-1, with 8 bases identical to TRBD1. CDR3 length equals 14 residues. Unmatched junction bases numbered 14, after V lost 6 bases and J lost 11 bases. The germline CDR1 and CDR2 sequences are SNHLY and FYNNEI. The CDR3 region is CASRVSGGAVEAFF. CDR3 DNA: TGTGCCAGCAGGGTCTCAGGGGGCGCCGTGGAGGCTTTCTTT. Full variable domain (missing parts from reference TRBV2 and TRBJ1-1): EPEVTQTPSHQVTQMGQEVILRCVPISNHLYFYWYRQILGQKVEFLVSFYNNEISEKSEIFDDQFSVERPDGSNFTLKIRSTKLEDSAMYFCASRVSGGAVEAFFGQGTRLTVV.

The chain links TRBV4-1 to TRBJ1-1; D remains ambiguous. This CDR3 region has 13 residues. CDR1 MGHRA and CDR2 YSYEKL come from the germline V gene. Deletions cut 4 bases from V and 9 bases from J, with 15 bases between. This chain's CDR3 is CASSPKSYSKAFF. The CDR3 DNA is TGCGCCAGCAGCCCAAAAAGCTACAGCAAAGCTTTCTTT.

The chain links TRBV16 to TRBJ2-1; 9 bases fit TRBD1. V gave up 0 bases and J gave up 3 bases; unmatched junction bases: 3. Germline V CDR1 and CDR2: KGHSY, FQNENV. The CDR3 extends over 16 amino acids. CDR3 region: CASSQSGTGNYNEQFF. CDR3 nucleotide sequence: TGTGCCAGCAGCCAATCGGGGACAGGGAACTACAATGAGCAGTTCTTC. The variable domain in full, completed from reference TRBV16 and TRBJ2-1, reads GEEVAQTPKHLVRGEGQKAKLYCAPIKGHSYVFWYQQVLKNEFKFLISFQNENVFDETGMPKERFSAKCLPNSPCSLEIQATKLEDSAVYFCASSQSGTGNYNEQFFGPGTRLTVL.

The chain couples TRBV7-8 to TRBJ2-1; D is possibly TRBD2 (6 bases). The CDR3 extends over 14 amino acids. V was shortened by 5 bases and J by 9 bases, with 17 bases between the two germline ends. Germline CDR1 and CDR2: SGHVS and FQNEAQ. The CDR3 nucleotides read TGTGCCAGCAGCAAGACGGTCAGGGAGGTTGAGCAGTTCTTC. It yields the protein CASSKTVREVEQFF.

The chain recombines TRBV19 with TRBJ2-1, with 10 bases fitting TRBD2. This CDR3 comprises 15 residues. In germline, CDR1 is LNHDA, CDR2 SQIVND (reference sequence). V lost 4 bases to trimming and J lost 5 bases; unmatched junction nucleotides: 5. The CDR3 protein is CASSKWTSGNNEQFF. The CDR3 region has the DNA TGTGCCAGTAGTAAATGGACTAGCGGCAACAATGAGCAGTTCTTC.

This chain's CDR3 is CASSLVGGGHSGTEAFF. In DNA form, the CDR3 reads TGTGCCAGCAGCTTAGTGGGCGGGGGGCATTCGGGCACTGAAGCTTTCTTT. This chain links TRBV7-2 with TRBJ1-1; maybe TRBD1 (6 bases). Trimming pared 1 base from V and 4 bases from J, leaving 19 bases between. CDR3 length equals 17 residues. Germline lookup yields CDR1 SGHTA and CDR2 FQGNSA. The full variable domain, rest sourced from reference TRBV7-2 and TRBJ1-1, is GAGVSQSPSNKVTEKGKDVELRCDPISGHTALYWYRQSLGQGLEFLIYFQGNSAPDKSGLPSDRFSAERTGGSVSTLTIQRTQQEDSAVYLCASSLVGGGHSGTEAFFGQGTRLTVV.

The rearrangement links TRBV5-1 to TRBJ2-7, with D perhaps TRBD1 (5 bases). V dropped 0 bases and J dropped 3 bases, with 10 bases sitting between them. There are 14 residues in the CDR3. Germline assignment: CDR1 SGHRS and CDR2 YFSETQ. Written as DNA, the CDR3 is TGCGCCAGCAGCTTGGGGCAGGGCTTCTACGAGCAGTACTTC. It is translated as CASSLGQGFYEQYF.

The chain couples TRBV11-2 to TRBJ2-1; D remains ambiguous. CDR3 length: 13 residues. V lost 0 bases and J 15 bases, leaving 15 bases between the germline ends. Germline V CDR1 and CDR2: SGHAT, FQNNGV. The CDR3 region has the DNA TGTGCCAGCAGCTTAGATCAATGGCCAATTCCGTTCTTC. Translated: CASSLDQWPIPFF.

The rearrangement uses TRBV19 and TRBJ1-1; no definite D call. The CDR3 contains 13 residues. V was trimmed by 5 bases and J by 4 bases, leaving 11 bases between them. The germline CDR1 and CDR2 sequences are LNHDA and SQIVND (reference sequence). The CDR3 DNA is TGTGCCAGTAGTCACCCCCTAATCACTGAAGCTTTCTTT. Translation gives CASSHPLITEAFF.

V and J are TRBV5-6 and TRBJ2-3; 9 nucleotides align to TRBD2. The CDR3 is 17 amino acids. CDR1 is SGHDT and CDR2 is YYEEEE in the germline V gene. J gave up 3 bases and V 3 bases, and 11 bases lay outside the gene matches. In nucleotides, the CDR3 is TGTGCCAGCAGCTCCCGAAGGATAGCGGGAGAAACAGATACGCAGTATTTT. Translating gives CASSSRRIAGETDTQYF.

The chain couples TRBV19 to TRBJ2-7; 7 positions agree with TRBD1. This CDR3 region has 13 residues. The germline CDR1 and CDR2 sequences are LNHDA and SQIVND (reference sequence). The V gene end was trimmed by 4 bases and the J gene end by 2 bases; junction bases not matched to a gene: 2. Written as DNA, the CDR3 is TGTGCCAGTAGTACACAGGGGCCCTACGAGCAGTACTTC. This codes for CASSTQGPYEQYF.

This clone was observed once. The chain is built from TRBV7-2 and TRBJ2-1; TRBD2 matches 9 bases. The CDR3 length is 16 residues. V lost 5 bases, J lost 7 bases, and 12 bases stayed unmatched. In germline, CDR1 is SGHTA, CDR2 FQGNSA. The CDR3 protein is CASSTLAGLVQNEQFF. The CDR3 nucleotides read TGTGCCAGCAGCACCCTAGCGGGATTAGTGCAAAATGAGCAGTTCTTC. Filled out from reference TRBV7-2 and TRBJ2-1, the complete variable domain reads GAGVSQSPSNKVTEKGKDVELRCDPISGHTALYWYRQSLGQGLEFLIYFQGNSAPDKSGLPSDRFSAERTGGSVSTLTIQRTQQEDSAVYLCASSTLAGLVQNEQFFGPGTRLTVL.

This clone occurred a few times. The chain links TRBV6-6 to TRBJ2-3, with TRBD1 as a possible D gene (7 bases). V dropped 5 bases and J dropped 1 base, with 22 bases sitting between them. Germline lookup yields CDR1 MNHNY and CDR2 SVGAGI (reference sequence). CDR3 length: 18 residues. The CDR3 sequence is CASSRGTAPLTGTDTQYF. CDR3 coding DNA: TGTGCCAGCAGTCGCGGGACAGCCCCGCTAACCGGCACAGATACGCAGTATTTT.

J is TRBJ1-4 and V is TRBV19, with D possibly matching TRBD1 (6 bases). The germline gives CDR1 LNHDA, CDR2 SQIVND (reference sequence). CDR3 size: 15 residues. V was clipped by 6 bases and J by 3 bases, with 14 bases between them. The CDR3 is CASRPAGAPNEKLFF. DNA of the CDR3: TGTGCCAGTAGACCAGCGGGGGCGCCTAATGAAAAACTGTTTTTT. Complete variable domain (other parts from reference TRBV19 and TRBJ1-4): DGGITQSPKYLFRKEGQNVTLSCEQNLNHDAMYWYRQDPGQGLRLIYYSQIVNDFQKGDIAEGYSVSREKKESFPLTVTSAQKNPTAFYLCASRPAGAPNEKLFFGSGTQLSVL.

This clone was seen a single time. The rearrangement uses TRBV7-9 and TRBJ1-4; 11 bases map to TRBD1. This CDR3 has 18 amino acids. Per germline, CDR1 SEHNR and CDR2 FQNEAQ (reference sequence). Germline trimming cut 2 bases from V and 2 bases from J; bases unmatched to any gene: 7. The CDR3 DNA reads as TGTGCCAGCAGCTTAAGGACAGGGGGCGTATTCACTAATGAAAAACTGTTTTTT. Protein sequence: CASSLRTGGVFTNEKLFF.

The table lists this clone with a few counts. The DNA for the CDR3 is TGTGCCAGCAGTTTATCCCCAGGAGGGCAATATGGCTACACCTTC. This gives the protein CASSLSPGGQYGYTF. The chain couples TRBV28 to TRBJ1-2; D is ambiguous. V was shortened by 1 base and J by 5 bases, with 14 bases between the two germline ends. The CDR3 totals 15 residues. Germline V CDR1 and CDR2: MDHEN, SYDVKM.

The CDR3, as DNA: TGTGCCAGCAGCGGTGGACAGACCTACGAGCAGTACTTC. It is translated as CASSGGQTYEQYF. The rearrangement links TRBV7-6 to TRBJ2-7; possible D gene TRBD1, 6 bases. The CDR3 is 13 residues long. Trimming cost V 5 bases and J 2 bases, with 10 bases left between them. CDR1 and CDR2 (germline): SGHVS, FNYEAQ. Variable domain in full (rest from reference TRBV7-6 and TRBJ2-7): GAGVSQSPRYKVTKRGQDVALRCDPISGHVSLYWYRQALGQGPEFLTYFNYEAQQDKSGLPNDRFSAERPEGSISTLTIQRTEQRDSAMYRCASSGGQTYEQYFGPGTRLTVT.

The chain joins TRBV19 to TRBJ1-4; a possible D gene is TRBD1 (6 bases). Germline assignment: CDR1 LNHDA and CDR2 SQIVND (reference sequence). The CDR3 has 14 amino acids. Trimming shortened V by 6 bases and J by 8 bases, and 16 bases separated the two germline ends. CDR3 nucleotides: TGTGCCAGTAGAAACATTCAAGGACAGGAAAAACTGTTTTTT. Residues: CASRNIQGQEKLFF.

This clone was counted a few times. The J gene is TRBJ1-5, the V gene TRBV19; D is perhaps TRBD1 (6 bases). The ends were cut back, 3 bases at V and 7 bases at J, with 16 bases in the middle. The length of the CDR3 is 15 residues. Germline loops: CDR1 LNHDA, CDR2 SQIVND (reference sequence). The DNA of the CDR3 is TGTGCCAGTAGTATTTCTTCTGGGGGCGGACAGCCCCAGCATTTT. It is translated as CASSISSGGGQPQHF. Complete variable domain (other parts from reference TRBV19 and TRBJ1-5): DGGITQSPKYLFRKEGQNVTLSCEQNLNHDAMYWYRQDPGQGLRLIYYSQIVNDFQKGDIAEGYSVSREKKESFPLTVTSAQKNPTAFYLCASSISSGGGQPQHFGDGTRLSIL.

The chain links TRBV9 to TRBJ2-7; weak D call: TRBD2 (5 bases). Trimming removed 6 bases from V and 1 base from J, with 14 bases in between. Germline assignment: CDR1 SGDLS and CDR2 YYNGEE. The CDR3 extends over 14 amino acids. The CDR3 sequence: CASTIGVSSYEQYF. The CDR3 DNA follows: TGTGCCAGCACGATCGGGGTTTCGTCCTACGAGCAGTACTTC.

The CDR3 DNA sequence: TGTGCCAGCAGCGGGGACAGGGGCTATGGCTACACCTTC. This translates into CASSGDRGYGYTF. The J gene is TRBJ1-2, the V gene TRBV12-3 or TRBV12-4; 10 bases agree with TRBD1. J lost 4 bases, V lost 6 bases, and 2 bases had no gene match. This CDR3 has 13 amino acids.

V gene TRBV9 combines with J gene TRBJ1-1; D gene unclear. The germline V and J ends were trimmed by 4 bases and 5 bases, with 15 bases remaining between them. This CDR3 region has 14 residues. The V gene's germline CDR1 is SGDLS and CDR2 YYNGEE. CDR3 region: CASSTREYGTEAFF. DNA of the CDR3: TGTGCCAGCAGCACCCGGGAGTATGGTACTGAAGCTTTCTTT.

The chain links TRBV6-5 to TRBJ1-1; 10 bases agree with TRBD1. This CDR3 spans 14 amino acids. J was trimmed by 4 bases and V by 2 bases; bases with no gene match: 1. Germline V gene data show CDR1 as MNHEY and CDR2 as SVGAGI. The DNA of the CDR3 is TGTGCCAGCAGTTACGGGGACAGGGGCACTGAAGCTTTCTTT. Amino acids: CASSYGDRGTEAFF.

This clone was seen just once. V is TRBV5-1 and J is TRBJ2-2; D gene uncertain. CDR1 and CDR2 from the germline V gene are SGHRS and YFSETQ. The V end was cut by 4 bases, the J end by 2 bases, with 12 bases between. CDR3 length equals 15 residues. The CDR3: CASSPIVGNTGELFF. Here the CDR3 DNA reads TGCGCCAGCAGCCCAATTGTCGGTAACACCGGGGAGCTGTTTTTT.

The chain employs TRBV5-1 and TRBJ2-3; weak D call: TRBD2 (5 bases). Germline V gives CDR1 SGHRS, CDR2 YFSETQ. CDR3 length equals 15 residues. The V gene lost 5 bases and the J gene lost 6 bases, with 19 bases spanning the gap. The CDR3 sequence is CASSPSGPGVDTQYF. In DNA, the CDR3 is TGCGCCAGCAGTCCTTCGGGTCCCGGGGTCGATACGCAGTATTTT.

CDR3 DNA: TGTGCCAGCAGGGGGAGGGGACAGGTATCGGAGCAGTACTTC. Translating gives CASRGRGQVSEQYF. This rearrangement joins TRBV2 to TRBJ2-7; D may be TRBD1 (8 bases). V gave up 6 bases and J gave up 7 bases, with 19 bases separating them. The CDR3 loop spans 14 amino acids. The germline V gene encodes CDR1 SNHLY and CDR2 FYNNEI.

V is TRBV5-1 and J is TRBJ2-1; D unresolved. Deletions cut 0 bases from V and 6 bases from J, with 4 bases between. CDR1 and CDR2 from the germline V gene are SGHRS and YFSETQ. CDR3 size: 12 residues. The CDR3: CASSLGLNEQFF. The CDR3 DNA reads as TGCGCCAGCAGCTTGGGTCTCAATGAGCAGTTCTTC.